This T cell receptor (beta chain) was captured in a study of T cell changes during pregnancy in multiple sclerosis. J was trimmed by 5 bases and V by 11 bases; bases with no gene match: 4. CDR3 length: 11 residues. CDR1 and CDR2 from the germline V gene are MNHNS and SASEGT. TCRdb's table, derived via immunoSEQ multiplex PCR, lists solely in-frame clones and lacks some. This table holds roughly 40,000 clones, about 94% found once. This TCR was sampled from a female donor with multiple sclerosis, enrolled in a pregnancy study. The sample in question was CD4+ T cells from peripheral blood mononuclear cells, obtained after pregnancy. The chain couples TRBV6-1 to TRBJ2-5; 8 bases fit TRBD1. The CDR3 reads CAGQGFETQYF. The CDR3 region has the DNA TGTGCCGGACAGGGTTTCGAGACCCAGTACTTC.